These 10 T cell receptor beta chains originate from one sample sequenced in a study of T-cell memory formation after mild COVID-19. MiXCR was run by TCRdb on the 5' RACE reads, yielding one entry per CDR3 protein. The sample shows about 180,000 distinct CDR3 sequences, around 16% of them seen only once. Sequencing was done on a sample of PBMCs or a T cell subset sorted from them (not recorded which). The receptors derive from an adult woman who had mild COVID-19 (a few samples of this study predate the infection). Cell type and time point are not known.

V usage is TRBV5-1 and J usage is TRBJ1-3; D unresolved. CDR1 and CDR2 (germline): SGHRS, YFSETQ. V was shortened by 0 bases and J by 0 bases, with 7 bases between the two germline ends. The CDR3 spans 15 residues. CDR3 nucleotide sequence: TGCGCCAGCAGCTTGGGGAGTTTCTCTGGAAACACCATATATTTT. It codes for CASSLGSFSGNTIYF.

This clonotype has at least ten counts. This chain uses TRBV6-5 with TRBJ2-1; TRBD1 matches at 11 bases. The CDR3 has 15 amino acids. The junction had 7 bases not matched to a gene; V was cut back by 2 bases and J by 10 bases. Looked up from germline, CDR1 is MNHEY and CDR2 is SVGAGI. The DNA for the CDR3 is TGTGCCAGCAGTTACCTTGGACAGGGGGCGCGGGAGCAGTTCTTC. It encodes CASSYLGQGAREQFF.

The rearrangement uses TRBV5-1 and TRBJ1-1; 7 bases fit TRBD1. The junction had 12 bases not matched to a gene; V was cut back by 3 bases and J by 7 bases. This CDR3 region has 15 residues. Germline loops: CDR1 SGHRS, CDR2 YFSETQ. The DNA for the CDR3 is TGCGCCAGCAGCTCCGGACAGGCGGATGTGGGTGAAGCTTTCTTT. Encoded protein: CASSSGQADVGEAFF.

This chain joins TRBV7-2 and TRBJ1-1, with TRBD1 as a possible D gene (5 bases). The germline V and J ends were trimmed by 11 bases and 3 bases, with 16 bases remaining between them. CDR3 length: 13 amino acids. CDR1 and CDR2 from the germline V gene are SGHTA and FQGNSA. CDR3 amino acids: CASNPGGYTEAFF. CDR3 sequence (DNA): TGTGCCTCCAATCCCGGGGGATACACTGAAGCTTTCTTT.

This clonotype was seen more than once but under ten times. The V gene is TRBV7-9, the J gene TRBJ1-2; D remains unclear. Between the trimmed V and J ends, which lost 5 bases and 8 bases, there was a span of 21 bases. The CDR3 contains 15 residues. Germline values: CDR1 SEHNR, CDR2 FQNEAQ (reference sequence). The DNA for the CDR3 is TGTGCCAGCAGCGCAAGCGGTCGGCTTATGGAGGGCTACACCTTC. Translating gives CASSASGRLMEGYTF.

This clonotype was detected ten times or more. This chain joins TRBV12-3 or TRBV12-4 and TRBJ2-2; possible D gene TRBD1, 5 bases. The CDR3 totals 14 residues. V lost 5 bases to trimming and J lost 2 bases, with 9 bases between them. The CDR3 region is CASSQGLNTGELFF. CDR3 coding DNA: TGTGCCAGCAGTCAGGGCCTTAACACCGGGGAGCTGTTTTTT.

This clonotype has only a few counts. The chain combines TRBV4-2 with TRBJ2-1; 8 nucleotides line up with TRBD2. This CDR3 contains 15 residues. Germline V gene lookup returns CDR1 LGHNA and CDR2 YNFKEQ. Trimming at V came to 4 bases and at J to 6 bases, leaving 8 bases not matched to a gene. The CDR3: CASSPRAGGINEQFF. As DNA, the CDR3 is TGTGCCAGCAGCCCGCGTGCGGGAGGAATCAATGAGCAGTTCTTC.

The chain combines TRBV7-3 with TRBJ2-7, with 7 bases identical to TRBD2. The length of the CDR3 is 13 residues. From germline, CDR1 is SGHTA and CDR2 FQGTGA. V lost 4 bases and J lost 5; bases outside the gene matches: 5. In DNA, the CDR3 is TGTGCCAGCAGCTCAGGGAGGGACCACGAGCAGTACTTC. It yields the protein CASSSGRDHEQYF. Looking up the rest from reference TRBV7-3 and TRBJ2-7 gives the full variable domain: GAGVSQTPSNKVTEKGKYVELRCDPISGHTALYWYRQSLGQGPEFLIYFQGTGAADDSGLPNDRFFAVRPEGSVSTLKIQRTERGDSAVYLCASSSGRDHEQYFGPGTRLTVT.

The chain employs TRBV7-2 and TRBJ2-1, with D perhaps matching TRBD1 (5 bases). The CDR3 totals 14 residues. Germline CDR1 is SGHTA and CDR2 is FQGNSA. V lost 6 bases to trimming and J lost 5 bases, with 14 bases between them. CDR3 sequence reads: CASSKVWGDNEQFF. In nucleotides, the CDR3 is TGTGCCAGCAGTAAGGTCTGGGGCGACAATGAGCAGTTCTTC.

This sequence joins TRBV21-1 and TRBJ2-4; TRBD1 is the table's D call, not checked against the DNA. TRBV21-1 is described as a pseudogene. There are 16 residues in the CDR3. The CDR3 loop reads CASSKWGDLAKNIQYF. Written as DNA, the CDR3 is TGTGCCAGCAGCAAATGGGGGGATCTAGCCAAAAACATTCAGTACTTC.